Presented here are 21 T cell receptor beta chains from one specimen sequenced in a study of blood T cell repertoires in COVID-19. Clones were sequenced by immunoSEQ multiplex PCR, and TCRdb holds only the in-frame ones, with some missing. There are 240,000 or so clones in the sample; 75% to 90% occur only once, and around 12% lies in the top ten. The sample was peripheral blood. These receptors all stem from a woman aged 55-69 years with active or convalescent COVID-19.

The chain couples TRBV12-5 to TRBJ1-5; D unclear. Trimming pared 6 bases from V and 1 base from J, leaving 7 bases between. The CDR3 extends over 13 amino acids. Germline V gene sequence: CDR1 LGHNT, CDR2 FRNRAP. The CDR3, as DNA: TGTGCTAGTGGCCCAACAAGCAATCAGCCCCAGCATTTT. It codes for CASGPTSNQPQHF.

CDR3 residues: CASSEQGESYEQYF. In DNA, the CDR3 is TGTGCCAGCAGTGAGCAAGGGGAATCCTACGAGCAGTACTTC. The chain employs TRBV6-1 and TRBJ2-7; D perhaps matches TRBD1 (5 bases). Germline loops: CDR1 MNHNS, CDR2 SASEGT. V shed 3 bases and J shed 1 base, with 10 bases lying between them. CDR3 length: 14 residues.

The chain combines TRBV6-6 with TRBJ2-1; TRBD2 agrees at 13 bases. J gave up 11 bases and V 10 bases, and 11 bases lay outside the gene matches. Germline CDR1 is MNHNY and CDR2 is SVGAGI (reference sequence). This CDR3 comprises 14 residues. The DNA of the CDR3 is TGTGCCACCTCCCGGACTAGCGGGGGCCAGAAGCAGTTCTTC. It codes for CATSRTSGGQKQFF.

The rearrangement uses TRBV27 and TRBJ1-2; D is possibly TRBD1 (5 bases). Germline V lookup: CDR1 MNHEY, CDR2 SMNVEV (reference sequence). CDR3 length: 15 amino acids. V was cut by 1 base and J by 0 bases, with 9 bases left in between. In nucleotides, the CDR3 is TGTGCCAGCAGTTTATATCAGGGAACTAACTATGGCTACACCTTC. This gives the protein CASSLYQGTNYGYTF.

The chain couples TRBV5-1 to TRBJ2-7; no reliable D call. V was clipped by 0 bases and J by 6 bases, with 13 bases between them. Germline values: CDR1 SGHRS, CDR2 YFSETQ. The CDR3 spans 14 residues. The CDR3 region is CASSLGTPIGEQYF. CDR3 DNA sequence: TGCGCCAGCAGCTTGGGAACCCCGATCGGCGAGCAGTACTTC.

This chain links TRBV4-3 with TRBJ2-3, with 8 bases that match TRBD2. The germline V gene has CDR1 LGHNA and CDR2 YSLEER. The CDR3 loop spans 18 amino acids. V lost 1 base, J lost 3 bases, and 12 bases stayed unmatched. As DNA, the CDR3 is TGCGCCAGCAGCCAAGGGGCGGGAAGCGGGGGATCGACAGATACGCAGTATTTT. Translation: CASSQGAGSGGSTDTQYF.

The chain links TRBV9 to TRBJ1-2; D ambiguous. The CDR3 loop spans 16 amino acids. The V end was cut by 4 bases, the J end by 1 base, with 17 bases between. Germline CDR1 is SGDLS and CDR2 is YYNGEE. The CDR3 loop reads CASSRVEPGHNYGYTF. The CDR3 DNA is TGTGCCAGCAGCCGGGTGGAGCCCGGCCATAACTATGGCTACACCTTC. Complete variable domain (other parts from reference TRBV9 and TRBJ1-2): DSGVTQTPKHLITATGQRVTLRCSPRSGDLSVYWYQQSLDQGLQFLIQYYNGEERAKGNILERFSAQQFPDLHSELNLSSLELGDSALYFCASSRVEPGHNYGYTFGSGTRLTVV.

The chain uses TRBV2 and TRBJ1-4; 9 positions agree with TRBD1. The J segment lost 11 bases and the V segment lost 6 bases, leaving 10 bases of the junction unmatched. Germline assignment: CDR1 SNHLY and CDR2 FYNNEI. CDR3 length equals 14 residues. The chain's CDR3 is CASRPGQGGLKLFF. In nucleotides, the CDR3 is TGTGCCAGCAGGCCGGGACAGGGAGGCCTGAAACTGTTTTTT.

The V call is TRBV3-1 (or the pseudogene TRBV3-2), the J call TRBJ1-4, with a possible D match to TRBD1 (5 bases). Germline assignment: CDR1 LGHDT and CDR2 YNNKEL (reference sequence). There are 11 residues in the CDR3. V lost 4 bases and J lost 14, with 11 bases in between. CDR3 residues: CASSLQGGLFF. The CDR3 coding sequence is TGTGCCAGCAGCCTTCAGGGTGGGCTGTTTTTT.

This clone was counted a few times. The chain carries TRBV2 and TRBJ2-1, with 7 positions matching TRBD1. V was clipped by 3 bases and J by 4 bases; unmatched bases: 6. Germline values: CDR1 SNHLY, CDR2 FYNNEI. The CDR3 sequence is 15 residues long. CDR3 amino acids: CASSDWDSAYNEQFF. The CDR3 DNA reads as TGTGCCAGCAGTGATTGGGACAGCGCATACAATGAGCAGTTCTTC.

This rearrangement joins TRBV6-5 to TRBJ1-6, with 7 positions matching TRBD1. The CDR3 runs to 15 residues. Trimming took 7 bases from V and 5 from J; bases not matched to a gene: 8. Per the germline V gene, CDR1 is MNHEY and CDR2 is SVGAGI. CDR3 DNA sequence: TGTGCCAGCATTTTAGACAGGGAGGATAATTCACCCCTCCACTTT. Translation gives CASILDREDNSPLHF.

The chain carries TRBV18 and TRBJ2-3; TRBD2 is a possible D gene (7 bases). CDR3 length: 15 residues. V shed 3 bases and J shed 5 bases, with 15 bases lying between them. Germline V gene lookup returns CDR1 KGHSH and CDR2 LQKENI. The CDR3, as DNA: TGTGCCAGCTCACCTAGAAAGGGGGGGCAAGATACGCAGTATTTT. Protein sequence: CASSPRKGGQDTQYF.

V is TRBV5-1 and J is TRBJ2-3; the D gene is possibly TRBD1 (5 bases). The V and J ends lost 0 bases and 6 bases respectively, with 14 bases between them. The CDR3 is 15 residues long. CDR1 SGHRS and CDR2 YFSETQ come from the germline V gene. The CDR3 protein is CASSLDVRAWDTQYF. The CDR3 coding sequence is TGCGCCAGCAGCTTGGATGTCAGGGCATGGGATACGCAGTATTTT.

This clone has a single count. This chain joins TRBV28 and TRBJ1-2; 10 bases agree with TRBD1. With V trimmed by 3 bases and J by 4 bases, 17 bases remained unmatched. From germline, CDR1 is MDHEN and CDR2 SYDVKM. The CDR3 has 19 amino acids. The CDR3 DNA is TGTGCCAGCAGTTTCCTACTATCGACAGGGGGCGGAGTAGGCTATGGCTACACCTTC. It encodes CASSFLLSTGGGVGYGYTF.

The V call is TRBV2, the J call TRBJ1-1; 10 bases agree with TRBD1. The CDR3 runs to 16 residues. The junction had 5 bases not matched to a gene; V was cut back by 4 bases and J by 0 bases. Germline CDR1 SNHLY, CDR2 FYNNEI. The CDR3 protein is CASSGDRGFMNTEAFF. The CDR3 nucleotides are TGTGCCAGCAGTGGGGACAGGGGCTTCATGAACACTGAAGCTTTCTTT.

The genes are TRBV6-4 and TRBJ2-3; 9 nucleotides match TRBD2. The CDR3 is 14 residues long. V was pared by 6 bases and J by 4 bases, with 5 bases of the junction left unmatched. Germline CDR1 is MRHNA and CDR2 is SNTAGT. The CDR3 here is CASSSGGFPDTQYF. In DNA, the CDR3 is TGTGCCAGCAGCAGCGGGGGGTTCCCAGATACGCAGTATTTT.

V usage is TRBV19 and J usage is TRBJ1-5; 7 nucleotides match TRBD1. Germline lookup yields CDR1 LNHDA and CDR2 SQIVND (reference sequence). The CDR3 totals 15 residues. The V gene end was trimmed by 6 bases and the J gene end by 0 bases; junction bases not matched to a gene: 5. The CDR3 sequence is CASSKDRSSNQPQHF. CDR3 nucleotides: TGTGCCAGTAGCAAGGACAGGAGTAGCAATCAGCCCCAGCATTTT.

This clone was picked up a small number of times. The chain has TRBV7-2 and TRBJ2-3, with 15 bases matching TRBD2. Looked up from germline, CDR1 is SGHTA and CDR2 is FQGNSA. CDR3 length: 17 residues. V was clipped by 5 bases and J by 5 bases; unmatched bases: 8. The CDR3 coding sequence is TGTGCCAGCAGCCCTAGGACTAGCGGGGGGGTAGTAGATACGCAGTATTTT. Translated, it gives CASSPRTSGGVVDTQYF.

The CDR3 sequence is CASSLRGGGFFMNTEAFF. CDR3 DNA: TGTGCCAGCAGCTTAAGGGGCGGGGGCTTCTTCATGAACACTGAAGCTTTCTTT. This rearrangement joins TRBV7-8 to TRBJ1-1; weak D call: TRBD1 (6 bases). Per germline, CDR1 SGHVS and CDR2 FQNEAQ. Trimming took 2 bases from V and 0 from J, leaving 19 bases between them. The length of the CDR3 is 18 residues.

Regarding this clone: One end of the junction does not line up with germline, which may come from a read error. The chain has TRBV2 and TRBJ1-2; D gene ambiguous. The CDR3 has 15 amino acids. Germline loops: CDR1 SNHLY, CDR2 FYNNEI. The CDR3 DNA reads as TGTGCCAGCAAATTTATCGTTACAGCTAAGTATGGCTACACCTTC. This translates into CASKFIVTAKYGYTF.

In regard to this clone: A read error may produce the germline difference seen at one junction end. The chain carries TRBV4-2 and TRBJ1-2, with D maybe TRBD1 (5 bases). Germline V lookup: CDR1 LGHNA, CDR2 YNFKEQ. This CDR3 region has 15 residues. The CDR3 protein is CASSQDGVRDYGYTF. In nucleotides, the CDR3 is TGTGCCAGCAGCCAAGATGGGGTCAGGGACTACGGCTACACCTTC.